The rows below give T cell receptor beta chains drawn from one sample of a study of immune characterization of retroperitoneal liposarcoma. TCRdb re-called the PCR reads with MiXCR, one entry per CDR3 protein. Of roughly 11,000 distinct CDR3 sequences listed, approximately 24% are singletons. Material: blood. These receptors came from a female donor with retroperitoneal liposarcoma. Each CDR3 is given with its conserved first and last residue. D genes are given only for firm matches. A row's size may be missing; if present it is once, few, many or a size class.

TGTGCCAGCAGTGACGACGAGGGGGAGCAGTTCTTC,CASSDDEGEQFF,-,TRBV6-4,-,TRBJ2-1
TGTGCCAGCAGTGGAGATACGCAGTATTTT,CASSGDTQYF,many,TRBV6-1,-,TRBJ2-3
TGTGCCAGCAGCTTGGTCGTTAGAAGTGAGCAGTTCTTC,CASSLVVRSEQFF,few,TRBV5-4,-,TRBJ2-1
TGTGCCACCAGTGACATCGGGACTAGCGCCTACAATGAGCAGTTCTTC,CATSDIGTSAYNEQFF,-,TRBV24-1,TRBD2,TRBJ2-1
TGTGCCAGCAGTATCCCGGGACGGGGCTCCTACAATGAGCAGTTCTTC,CASSIPGRGSYNEQFF,few,TRBV27,-,TRBJ2-1
TGTGCCAGCAGTGAACGAGGCAGAAGAGGGGGCTACACCTTC,CASSERGRRGGYTF,-,TRBV6-1,-,TRBJ1-2
TGTGCCAGCAGTGTCGGGACAGGACCAGGAAGAGAGCAGTTCTTC,CASSVGTGPGREQFF,many,TRBV6-2/TRBV6-3,TRBD1,TRBJ2-1
TGTGCCAGCACCCTCCTCTGGGACTCATACGAGCAGTACTTC,CASTLLWDSYEQYF,many,TRBV6-1,-,TRBJ2-7
TGTGCCAGCGGGCTAGCGGGAGCTCGGGGGCAGTTCTTC,CASGLAGARGQFF,many,TRBV27,TRBD2,TRBJ2-1
TGCGCCAGCAGCTTGTGGGGGTCTAGCACAGATACGCAGTATTTT,CASSLWGSSTDTQYF,-,TRBV5-1,-,TRBJ2-3
TGTGCCAGCAGTCACCGTTACAGGGGGCGATACAATGAGCAGTTCTTC,CASSHRYRGRYNEQFF,large,TRBV12-3/TRBV12-4,TRBD1,TRBJ2-1
TGTGCCAGCAGCCAAGAGGGGGGTTGGTGGTACACAGATACGCAGTATTTT,CASSQEGGWWYTDTQYF,few,TRBV3-1,-,TRBJ2-3
TGTGCCAGCAGTTACTCGTCCCGGTCCTACGAGCAGTACTTC,CASSYSSRSYEQYF,-,TRBV6-6,-,TRBJ2-7
TGTGCCTGGAGTCGTGGAGGGGGGTCTGGGGCCAACGTCCTGACTTTC,CAWSRGGGSGANVLTF,-,TRBV30,-,TRBJ2-6